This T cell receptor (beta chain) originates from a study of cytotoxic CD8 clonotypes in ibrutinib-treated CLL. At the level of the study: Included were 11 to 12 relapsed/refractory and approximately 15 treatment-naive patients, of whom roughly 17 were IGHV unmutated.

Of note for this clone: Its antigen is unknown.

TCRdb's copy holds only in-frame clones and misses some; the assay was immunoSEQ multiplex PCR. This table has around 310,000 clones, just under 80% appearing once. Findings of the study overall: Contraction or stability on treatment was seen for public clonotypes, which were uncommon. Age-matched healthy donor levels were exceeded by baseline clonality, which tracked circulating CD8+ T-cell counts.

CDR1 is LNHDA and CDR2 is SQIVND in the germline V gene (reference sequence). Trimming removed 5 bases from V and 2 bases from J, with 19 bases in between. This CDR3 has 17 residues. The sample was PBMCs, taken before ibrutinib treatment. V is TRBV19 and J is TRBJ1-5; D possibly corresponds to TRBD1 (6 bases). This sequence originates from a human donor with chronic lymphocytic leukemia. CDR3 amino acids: CASSLQGSMWGNQPQHF. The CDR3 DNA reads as TGTGCCAGTAGTTTACAGGGCTCGATGTGGGGCAATCAGCCCCAGCATTTT.